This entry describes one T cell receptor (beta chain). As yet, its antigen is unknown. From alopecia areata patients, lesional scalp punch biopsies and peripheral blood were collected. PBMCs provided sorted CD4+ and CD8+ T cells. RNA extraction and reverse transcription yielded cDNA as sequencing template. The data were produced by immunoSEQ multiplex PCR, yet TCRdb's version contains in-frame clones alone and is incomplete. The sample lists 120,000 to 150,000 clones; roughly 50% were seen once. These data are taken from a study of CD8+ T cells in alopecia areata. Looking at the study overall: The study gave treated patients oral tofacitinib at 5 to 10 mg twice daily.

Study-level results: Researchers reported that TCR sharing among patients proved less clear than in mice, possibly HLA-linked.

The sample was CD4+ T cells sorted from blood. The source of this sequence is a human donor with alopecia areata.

CDR3 amino acids: CASTTSNYGYTF. In nucleotides, the CDR3 is TGTGCCAGTACCACGTCGAACTATGGCTACACCTTC. The V call is TRBV19, the J call TRBJ1-2, with no clear D. The CDR3 runs to 12 residues. V lost 7 bases to trimming and J lost 2 bases, with 8 bases between them. Germline CDR1 is LNHDA and CDR2 is SQIVND (reference sequence). The full variable domain, with the rest looked up from reference TRBV19 and TRBJ1-2, is DGGITQSPKYLFRKEGQNVTLSCEQNLNHDAMYWYRQDPGQGLRLIYYSQIVNDFQKGDIAEGYSVSREKKESFPLTVTSAQKNPTAFYLCASTTSNYGYTFGSGTRLTVV.